This TCR beta chain was recovered during a study of molecular identifiers for immune sequencing clone quantification (dated by TCRdb to 2017 to 2018). For context, the study as a whole: In a replicate experiment, RNA from roughly 21,000 or 96,000 naive CD8 T cells was split into five aliquots, four of which were sequenced. The study was a methods study using CD8 T cells to benchmark molecular-identifier clustering-based TCR repertoire sequencing (MIDCIRS) and TCR RNA copy counting.

General study outcomes and caveats: Without barcode sub-clustering, chimeric consensus sequences inflated TCR diversity; chimeras reached as high as 47%. Spiked-in Jurkat TCR RNA equivalent to a single cell was reported to be detectable even among approximately 1 million naive CD8 T cells. Naive libraries contained spiked-in Jurkat TCR RNA (approximately ten copies' worth), which is not part of the donor repertoire. Modeling gave about 3 recovered TCR RNA copies per cell versus around 10 by digital PCR, implying around 31% capture efficiency. The sizes of highly expanded clones could end up underestimated when identical TCR molecules share a barcode. In CMV-specific effector cells, clones with more than 20 RNA copies accounted for over 97% of molecules, whereas in naive cells such clones accounted for under 1%.

To prepare the library, PCR was applied. Sequencing was performed on a NextSeq 500. Bulk TCR libraries were made following a previously described method, with the TCR primers given in Table S5. Purification of total RNA was performed with the Qiagen AllPrep DNA/RNA kit. Before analysis, reads from multiple sequencing runs of one library were combined. On the study's bioinformatics: Reads were retained only if their TCR constant sequence matched exactly, and those retained reads were trimmed to 150 nt and grouped according to their 12-nt molecular barcodes. Reads within each barcode group were sub-clustered using a 15% Levenshtein threshold, and quality-weighted consensus sequences were constructed for each RNA molecule. Non-functional sequences were discarded, and so were lower-count sequences lying one edit away from another sequence. Barcode sub-clusters with fewer than 20% of the maximum read count were removed, based on fitting two negative binomial distributions. TCRdb reprocessed the public reads (quality trimming at Q25 with fastp, clone calling with MiXCR) and kept in-frame beta chains. Rows merge per CDR3 protein into single entries with the most common DNA and genes. In this record, the V and J calls reflect TCRdb's handling and not the investigators' own analysis. The sample yields about 630,000 distinct CDR3 sequences; around 25% were counted once. The ten top clones hold about 0.84% of the sample.

About this clonotype: Its antigen is not yet known. A read error may account for a junction end that differs from germline.

Counted from cysteine to phenylalanine, this CDR3 has 15 amino acids. CDR3 DNA is the only sequence kept; it has 45 bases, read in frame from the first base. CDR1 and CDR2, looked up from the germline V gene, are SGHVS and FNYEAQ. Libraries of naive CD8 T cells were generated from around 20,000 to 1,000,000 sorted cells, with 10%, 30% or 50% of the purified RNA used. Naive CD8 T cells, defined as CD8+CD4-CCR7+CD45RA+, were FACS-sorted into RLT Plus buffer on a BD FACSAria II. To test detection sensitivity, Jurkat RNA equivalent to nine to ten TCR copies was spiked into samples of roughly 18,000-1,000,000 naive CD8 T cells. CD8 T cells were enriched using RosetteSep CD8+ T Cell Enrichment Cocktail and Ficoll-Paque, and the enriched cells then underwent ACK red cell lysis.

The receptor was derived from a human donor in good health. Some libraries in this study had Jurkat cell RNA spiked in. Source material: naive CD8+ T cells from blood, with Jurkat cell RNA spiked in. The intended sense of this specimen's cell subset or site label: FACS-sorted CD8+CD4-CCR7+CD45RA+ naive T cells. The sequence joins TRBV7-6 to TRBJ1-3; the junction holds 7 bases that match TRBD1. The CDR3 corresponds to CARSSDQTGWHTIYF. The bases read TGTGCCCGCAGCTCAGACCAGACAGGGTGGCACACCATATATTTT.